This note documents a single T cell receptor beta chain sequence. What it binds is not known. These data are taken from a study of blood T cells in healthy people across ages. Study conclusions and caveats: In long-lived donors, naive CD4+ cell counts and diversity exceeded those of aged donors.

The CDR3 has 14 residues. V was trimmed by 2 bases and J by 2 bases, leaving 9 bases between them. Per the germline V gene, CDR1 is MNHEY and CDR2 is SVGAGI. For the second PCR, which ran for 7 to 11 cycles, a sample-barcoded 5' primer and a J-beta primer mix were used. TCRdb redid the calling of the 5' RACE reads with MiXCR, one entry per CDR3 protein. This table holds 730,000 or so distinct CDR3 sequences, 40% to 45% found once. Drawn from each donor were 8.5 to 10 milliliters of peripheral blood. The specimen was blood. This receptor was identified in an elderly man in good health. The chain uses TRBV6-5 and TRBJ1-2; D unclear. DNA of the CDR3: TGTGCCAGCAGTTACGGGCAGGAGAACTATGGCTACACCTTC. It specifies CASSYGQENYGYTF.